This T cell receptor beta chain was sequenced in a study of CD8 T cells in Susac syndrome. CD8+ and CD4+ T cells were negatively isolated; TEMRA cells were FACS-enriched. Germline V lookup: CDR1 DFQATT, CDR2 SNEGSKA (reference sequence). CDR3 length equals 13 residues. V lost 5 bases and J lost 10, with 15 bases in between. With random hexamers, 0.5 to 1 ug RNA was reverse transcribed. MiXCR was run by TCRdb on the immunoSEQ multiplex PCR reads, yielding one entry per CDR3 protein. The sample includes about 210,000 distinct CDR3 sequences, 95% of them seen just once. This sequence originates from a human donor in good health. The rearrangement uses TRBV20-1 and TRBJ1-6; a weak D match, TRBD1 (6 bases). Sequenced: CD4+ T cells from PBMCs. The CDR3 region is CSARQASSSPLHF. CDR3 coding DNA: TGCAGTGCTCGACAGGCTTCGTCCTCACCCCTCCACTTT.